This T cell receptor beta chain emerged from a study of blood T cell repertoires in COVID-19. Enrollment of patients from Seattle took place during active infection, with longitudinal follow-up. Authors' data handling: Cell counts per sample came from amplifying reference gene primers. Assay: immunoSEQ multiplex PCR; the TCRdb copy retains only in-frame clones and omits some. For V, J and clone size, that table is used; D and trimming come from the DNA. The profile shows around 220,000 clones, under 90% of them singletons. There are 22 residues in the CDR3. Germline V gene lookup returns CDR1 SGHRS and CDR2 YFSETQ. V was trimmed by 0 bases and J by 1 base, leaving 32 bases between them.

Sequencing was carried out using peripheral blood. The sequence came from a woman of 80 years or more with COVID-19, enrolled during active disease. This sequence joins TRBV5-1 and TRBJ2-7, with a tentative D call TRBD1 (6 bases). For the CDR3, the DNA is TGCGCCAGCAGCTTGGTGACAGGTGGAGTCGCTGCCCGGGCCCCACGTTCCTACGAGCAGTACTTC. Translation gives CASSLVTGGVAARAPRSYEQYF.